The T cell receptor (beta chain) described here comes from a study of beta chain features in type 1 diabetes. Germline lookup yields CDR1 MDHEN and CDR2 SYDVKM. This CDR3 region has 14 residues. V shed 6 bases and J shed 2 bases, with 14 bases lying between them. cDNA synthesis used the whole RNA isolate, giving expressed TCRB sequences. TCRdb's copy holds only in-frame clones and misses some; the assay was immunoSEQ multiplex PCR. Of some 410,000 clones listed, about 10% are singletons. By way of CD45RO/CCR7/CD25/CD127/CD95/CD27, the CD4+ regulatory, stem cell-like memory, central memory and naive cells were sorted.

The sequencing input was naive CD4+ T cells from blood. The chain uses TRBV28 and TRBJ2-7, with TRBD1 as a possible D gene (6 bases). This receptor was obtained from a woman younger than 35 in good health. The CDR3 DNA is TGTGCCAGCAGGGGGGCAGGTAAAACCTACGAGCAGTACGTC. Its protein product is CASRGAGKTYEQYV.